The 10 T cell receptor beta chains below all came from one sample that was sequenced in a study of T cells after posttransplantation cyclophosphamide. TCRdb keeps only in-frame clones here, not all; method: immunoSEQ multiplex PCR. Of about 22,000 clones in the sample, about 97% were seen once. Cells defined as naive were viable CD3+CD4+ or CD3+CD8+ and CCR7+CD45RA+CD45RO-CD95-CD27+CD28+. Sample: naive CD4+ T cells sorted from PBMCs. These receptors were obtained from a man aged 50 to 60 in good health, CMV-negative, and a related stem cell transplant donor.

The rearrangement uses TRBV7-9 and TRBJ2-1; the match to TRBD2 covers 7 bases. Germline V CDR1 and CDR2: SEHNR, FQNEAQ (reference sequence). The CDR3 runs to 16 residues. With 5 bases clipped from V and 3 bases from J, the junction kept 10 bases outside the gene matches. The CDR3 coding sequence is TGTGCCAGCAGCCCGCCGCGAGGGAGGGACTACAATGAGCAGTTCTTC. This encodes CASSPPRGRDYNEQFF.

The rearrangement links TRBV7-9 to TRBJ1-1; D not certain. CDR1 and CDR2 (germline): SEHNR, FQNEAQ (reference sequence). Trimming took off 3 bases at V and 5 bases at J, with 4 bases between the two ends. This CDR3 is built from 11 residues. This chain's CDR3 is CASSFLTEAFF. Written as DNA, the CDR3 is TGTGCCAGCAGCTTCTTAACTGAAGCTTTCTTT.

The J gene is TRBJ2-7, the V gene TRBV6-5; 7 positions match TRBD1. From germline, CDR1 is MNHEY and CDR2 SVGAGI. Trimming removed 6 bases from V and 1 base from J; junction bases left unmatched: 9. This CDR3 is built from 15 residues. In DNA, the CDR3 is TGTGCCAGCAGCCGCACGACAGGGAAGTCCTACGAGCAGTACTTC. Amino acid sequence: CASSRTTGKSYEQYF.

This chain joins TRBV11-3 and TRBJ2-5; 8 positions agree with TRBD2. Near its end, the DNA agrees better with TRBJ2-7, so the J call may be wrong. Germline values: CDR1 SGHNT, CDR2 YENEEA. CDR3 length equals 16 residues. The DNA for the CDR3 is TGTGCCAGCAGCCCTGGTGGACGCGGGGGGCTCTACGAGCAGTACTTC. Translated, it gives CASSPGGRGGLYEQYF.

V and J are TRBV5-1 and TRBJ2-2; the match to TRBD2 covers 10 bases. The CDR3 consists of 17 residues. Trimming cost V 2 bases and J 7 bases; bases outside gene matches: 11. Germline values: CDR1 SGHRS, CDR2 YFSETQ. DNA of the CDR3: TGCGCCAGCAGCTTCGGAGCGGGAGGGCGCTTTGGCGGGGAGCTGTTTTTT. This encodes CASSFGAGGRFGGELFF.

The rearrangement links TRBV9 to TRBJ2-7, with D possibly being TRBD2 (6 bases). V was pared by 0 bases and J by 2 bases, with 12 bases between. The CDR3 is 15 amino acids. Germline V gene sequence: CDR1 SGDLS, CDR2 YYNGEE. The CDR3 coding sequence is TGTGCCAGCAGCGTAGGTGGAGCGGGCCCCTACGAGCAGTACTTC. Its protein product is CASSVGGAGPYEQYF.

This chain joins TRBV14 and TRBJ2-1; 10 positions match TRBD2. Trimming removed 2 bases from V and 6 bases from J; junction bases left unmatched: 7. The germline gives CDR1 SGHDN, CDR2 FVKESK. CDR3 size: 16 residues. As DNA, the CDR3 is TGTGCCAGCAGCCAATTCCGGACTAGCGGCTTCAATGAGCAGTTCTTC. Translating it yields CASSQFRTSGFNEQFF.

DNA for the CDR3: TGCGCCAGCAGCTGGGGGACAGGGGCAACCGGGGAGCTGTTTTTT. Translating gives CASSWGTGATGELFF. V is TRBV5-1 and J is TRBJ2-2; the match to TRBD1 covers 10 bases. The CDR3 is made up of 15 amino acids. CDR1 and CDR2 from the germline V gene are SGHRS and YFSETQ. The J segment lost 5 bases and the V segment lost 3 bases, leaving 4 bases of the junction unmatched.

The chain uses TRBV7-3 and TRBJ1-4; 8 positions agree with TRBD1. Germline V gives CDR1 SGHTA, CDR2 FQGTGA. This CDR3 has 13 residues. V shed 2 bases and J 7 bases; nucleotides not matched to a gene: 0. The CDR3 nucleotides read TGTGCCAGCAGCTTAGGACAGGGTGAAAAACTGTTTTTT. It translates to CASSLGQGEKLFF.

The chain joins TRBV19 to TRBJ2-3; TRBD2 matches 14 bases. The CDR3 totals 16 residues. In germline, CDR1 is LNHDA, CDR2 SQIVND (reference sequence). The ends lost 4 bases at V and 5 bases at J; junction bases unmatched: 5. The CDR3 nucleotides read TGTGCCAGTAGTACCGGACTAGCGGGGGGAATAGATACGCAGTATTTT. Its protein product is CASSTGLAGGIDTQYF.